The source of this T cell receptor beta chain is a study of molecular identifiers for immune sequencing clone quantification. Points from the study as a whole: Under 1% of molecules in naive cells, but over 98% of effector molecules, belonged to clones above 20 RNA copies. Among more than 850,000 naive cells, spiked Jurkat TCR RNA from a single cell was reportedly detectable.

Methods described previously, with TCR primers listed, were used for bulk TCR libraries. TCRdb reprocessed the PCR reads via MiXCR and lists one record per CDR3 protein. The table has roughly 65,000 distinct CDR3 sequences, 15% to 20% seen once. Germline lookup yields CDR1 LGHDT and CDR2 YNNKEL (reference sequence). J lost 2 bases, V lost 5 bases, and 9 bases had no gene match. The CDR3 totals 17 residues. Points on this clonotype: Its matching antigen is unknown. This may be a read error: a much more frequent sequence differs by one nucleotide.

For naive CD8 T cells, sorting used the CD8+CD4-CCR7+CD45RA+ phenotype. The J gene is TRBJ1-6, the V gene TRBV3-1, with 7 bases fitting TRBD1. Sequenced: naive CD8+ T cells from blood, with Jurkat cell RNA spiked in. Subset described: FACS-sorted CD8+CD4-CCR7+CD45RA+ naive T cells. The clonotype originates from a human donor in good health. Some libraries in this study had Jurkat cell RNA spiked in. Here the CDR3 DNA reads TGTGCCAGCAGCTCCCTGGGACAGAGCCCCTATAATTCACCCCTCCACTTT. Translating gives CASSSLGQSPYNSPLHF.